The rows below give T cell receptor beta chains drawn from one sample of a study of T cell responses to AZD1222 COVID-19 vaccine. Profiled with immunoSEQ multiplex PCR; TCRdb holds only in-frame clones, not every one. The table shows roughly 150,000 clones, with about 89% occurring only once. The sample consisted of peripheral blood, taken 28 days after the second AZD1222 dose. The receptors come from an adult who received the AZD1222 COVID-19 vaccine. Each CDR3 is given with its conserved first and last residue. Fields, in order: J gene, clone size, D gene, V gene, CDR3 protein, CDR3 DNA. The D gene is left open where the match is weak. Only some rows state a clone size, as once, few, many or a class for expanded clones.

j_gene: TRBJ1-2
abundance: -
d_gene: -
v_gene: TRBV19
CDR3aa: CASSIEAGLEYGYTF
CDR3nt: TGTGCCAGTAGTATAGAGGCAGGGTTGGAATATGGCTACACCTTC

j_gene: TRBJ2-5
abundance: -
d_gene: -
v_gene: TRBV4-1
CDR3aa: CASSQDGFQETQYF
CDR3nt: TGCGCCAGCAGCCAAGATGGATTTCAAGAGACCCAGTACTTC

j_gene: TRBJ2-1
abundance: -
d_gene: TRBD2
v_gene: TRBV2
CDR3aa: CASSRRGGRNYNEQFF
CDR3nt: TGTGCCAGCAGTAGGCGGGGCGGGAGAAATTACAATGAGCAGTTCTTC

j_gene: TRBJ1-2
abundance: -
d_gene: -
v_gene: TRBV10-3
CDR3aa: CAISEKGPDHGYTF
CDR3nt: TGTGCCATCAGTGAGAAGGGACCAGACCATGGCTACACCTTC

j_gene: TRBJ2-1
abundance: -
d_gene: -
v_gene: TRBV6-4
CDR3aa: CASSDSDDGQPQFF
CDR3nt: TGTGCCAGCAGTGACTCAGACGATGGGCAGCCCCAGTTCTTC

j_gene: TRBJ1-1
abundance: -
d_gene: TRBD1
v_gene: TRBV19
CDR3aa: CASSIDGTGSKNTEAFF
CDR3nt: TGTGCCAGTAGTATAGATGGGACAGGGAGTAAGAACACTGAAGCTTTCTTT

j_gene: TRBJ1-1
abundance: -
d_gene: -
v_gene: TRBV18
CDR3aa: CASSPDANTEAFF
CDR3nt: TGTGCCAGCTCACCGGACGCCAACACTGAAGCTTTCTTT

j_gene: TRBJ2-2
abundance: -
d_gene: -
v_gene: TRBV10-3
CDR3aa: CAISERLAANTGELFF
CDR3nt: TGTGCCATCAGTGAGAGGCTAGCCGCGAACACCGGGGAGCTGTTTTTT

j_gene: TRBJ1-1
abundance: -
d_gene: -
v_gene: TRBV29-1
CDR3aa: CSVRAGMNTEAFF
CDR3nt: TGCAGCGTTAGGGCAGGGATGAACACTGAAGCTTTCTTT

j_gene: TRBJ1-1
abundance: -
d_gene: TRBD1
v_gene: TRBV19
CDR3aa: CASSAGQGNTEAFF
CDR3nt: TGTGCCAGTAGTGCCGGACAGGGGAACACTGAAGCTTTCTTT

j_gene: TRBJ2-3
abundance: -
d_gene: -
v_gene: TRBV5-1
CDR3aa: CASSLGAGGQMGGDTQYF
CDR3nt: TGCGCCAGCAGCTTGGGCGCCGGGGGCCAGATGGGAGGAGATACGCAGTATTTT

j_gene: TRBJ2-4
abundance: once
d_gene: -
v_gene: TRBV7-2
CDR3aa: CASSLVSGDQNIQYF
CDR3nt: TGTGCCAGCAGCTTAGTCTCAGGGGACCAAAACATTCAGTACTTC

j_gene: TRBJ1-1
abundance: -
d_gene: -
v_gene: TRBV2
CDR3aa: CASSDGFEAFF
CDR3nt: TGTGCCAGCAGTGATGGATTTGAAGCTTTCTTT

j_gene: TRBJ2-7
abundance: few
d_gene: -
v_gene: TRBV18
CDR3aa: CASSPMRDEQYF
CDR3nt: TGTGCCAGCTCACCGATGCGGGACGAGCAGTACTTC

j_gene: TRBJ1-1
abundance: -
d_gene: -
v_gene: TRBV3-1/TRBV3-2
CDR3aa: CASSQGVVNTEAFF
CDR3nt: TGTGCCAGCAGCCAAGGGGTGGTGAACACTGAAGCTTTCTTT

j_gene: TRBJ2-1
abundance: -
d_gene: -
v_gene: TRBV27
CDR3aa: CASSPGDFDNEQFF
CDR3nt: TGTGCCAGCAGTCCAGGGGACTTCGACAATGAGCAGTTCTTC